A selection of T cell receptor beta chains follows, all from one sample in a study of T-cell reconstitution after alpha-beta-depleted transplantation in children. TCRdb reprocessed the PCR reads via MiXCR and lists one record per CDR3 protein. Seen here are about 230,000 distinct CDR3 sequences, roughly 11% observed once, and the top ten hold 28%. This specimen was PBMCs, taken before TCRalphabeta/CD19-depleted stem cell transplant. Source of these receptors: a child younger than two with acute myeloid leukemia, due to receive a stem cell transplant. The CDR3 runs from the conserved cysteine through the conserved F or W. A D gene is named only where the DNA matches it firmly. Rows may omit the clone size; those that give it use once, few, many or a size class.

cdr3_length,clone_size,j_call,v_call,d_call,cdr3_aa,cdr3_nt
16,many,TRBJ2-6,TRBV27,-,CASSTGRGGGANVLTF,TGTGCCAGCAGTACCGGTAGGGGCGGTGGGGCCAACGTCCTGACTTTC
15,-,TRBJ2-3,TRBV30,-,CAWSLLAAISDTQYF,TGTGCCTGGAGTCTCCTAGCTGCCATTTCAGATACGCAGTATTTT
15,many,TRBJ2-7,TRBV20-1,TRBD2,CSARDAAGGVYEQYF,TGCAGTGCTAGAGACGCGGCGGGAGGGGTCTACGAGCAGTACTTC
12,-,TRBJ2-2,TRBV29-1,-,CSVDPRTGELFF,TGCAGCGTTGACCCCAGAACCGGGGAGCTGTTTTTT
14,-,TRBJ2-5,TRBV20-1,-,CSASSGSYKETQYF,TGCAGTGCTTCATCCGGGTCCTACAAAGAGACCCAGTACTTC
13,many,TRBJ1-6,TRBV28,-,CASSSSWYSPLHF,TGTGCCAGCAGTTCGTCGTGGTATTCACCCCTCCACTTT
11,few,TRBJ1-2,TRBV24-1,-,CATGDGYGYTF,TGTGCCACTGGGGACGGGTATGGCTACACCTTC
16,-,TRBJ1-1,TRBV28,-,CASSSGRQMLNTEAFF,TGTGCCAGCAGTTCGGGCCGACAGATGCTGAACACTGAAGCTTTCTTT
16,many,TRBJ2-7,TRBV5-1,-,CASSLGMEGSSYEQYF,TGCGCCAGCAGCTTGGGTATGGAGGGTTCCTCCTACGAGCAGTACTTC
14,many,TRBJ1-4,TRBV7-9,TRBD1,CASSYGQEREKLFF,TGTGCCAGCAGCTATGGACAGGAAAGGGAAAAACTGTTTTTT
13,many,TRBJ2-3,TRBV18,TRBD2,CASSPSGRDTQYF,TGTGCCAGCTCACCTAGCGGGAGGGATACGCAGTATTTT
21,many,TRBJ2-1,TRBV4-2,TRBD2,CASSQGAPGLAFFSSYNEQFF,TGTGCCAGCAGCCAAGGGGCTCCGGGACTAGCTTTTTTTAGCTCCTACAATGAGCAGTTCTTC
18,many,TRBJ1-6,TRBV20-1,-,CSASETDPPFVYNSPLHF,TGCAGCGCTTCGGAAACGGACCCTCCATTCGTCTATAATTCACCCCTCCACTTT
16,few,TRBJ2-1,TRBV4-1,-,CASSQPGVGVYNEQFF,TGCGCCAGCAGCCAGCCGGGGGTAGGGGTCTACAATGAGCAGTTCTTC
16,many,TRBJ2-7,TRBV4-2,TRBD2,CASSQDLGGVSYEQYF,TGTGCCAGCAGCCAAGATTTGGGGGGGGTCTCCTACGAGCAGTACTTC
15,many,TRBJ2-1,TRBV12-3/TRBV12-4,TRBD2,CASKARRTSVSEQFF,TGTGCCAGCAAGGCAAGAAGGACTAGTGTGTCCGAGCAGTTCTTC
14,many,TRBJ2-3,TRBV5-1,-,CASSPIWTADTQYF,TGCGCCAGCAGCCCCATATGGACAGCAGATACGCAGTATTTT
13,few,TRBJ1-5,TRBV20-1,-,CSASYTRNQPQHF,TGCAGTGCTAGCTACACCCGCAATCAGCCCCAGCATTTT
15,few,TRBJ2-1,TRBV20-1,-,CSARDRSPRRDEQFF,TGCAGTGCTAGAGATCGTAGTCCACGGCGGGATGAGCAGTTCTTC
15,many,TRBJ2-1,TRBV4-1,TRBD2,CASSTLAGGGNEQFF,TGCGCCAGCAGCACTCTAGCGGGAGGAGGCAATGAGCAGTTCTTC
14,many,TRBJ1-1,TRBV20-1,TRBD1,CSAITGAMNTEAFF,TGCAGTGCTATTACAGGGGCGATGAACACTGAAGCTTTCTTT
13,many,TRBJ1-2,TRBV18,-,CASSRNREVGYTF,TGTGCCAGCTCACGGAACAGGGAGGTTGGCTACACCTTC
13,many,TRBJ2-7,TRBV4-1,-,CASSTDRSYEQYF,TGCGCCAGCAGCACGGACAGAAGCTACGAGCAGTACTTC
13,-,TRBJ2-2,TRBV5-4,-,CASKFTANGELFF,TGTGCCAGCAAGTTTACAGCGAACGGGGAGCTGTTTTTT
14,many,TRBJ1-3,TRBV30,-,CAWRFQGAGNTIYF,TGTGCCTGGCGATTTCAGGGCGCTGGAAACACCATATATTTT
13,many,TRBJ1-5,TRBV20-1,-,CSARRGFNQPQHF,TGCAGTGCTAGGCGGGGATTCAATCAGCCCCAGCATTTT
15,many,TRBJ1-5,TRBV28,-,CASSRRAGSDQPQHF,TGTGCCAGCAGTCGGAGGGCAGGGAGCGATCAGCCCCAGCATTTT
15,many,TRBJ2-1,TRBV10-3,TRBD2,CAISSPSGRGNEQFF,TGTGCCATCAGCAGTCCTAGCGGGCGAGGCAATGAGCAGTTCTTC
13,many,TRBJ1-1,TRBV12-3/TRBV12-4,-,CATQGQLNTEAFF,TGTGCCACCCAAGGGCAGCTGAACACTGAAGCTTTCTTT
15,many,TRBJ1-5,TRBV10-3,TRBD1,CAISESITGVQPQHF,TGTGCCATCAGTGAGTCGATCACAGGGGTTCAGCCCCAGCATTTT
16,few,TRBJ2-2,TRBV7-6,-,CASSLGNYGDAGELFF,TGTGCCAGCAGCTTAGGGAATTACGGAGATGCCGGGGAGCTGTTTTTT
12,few,TRBJ2-1,TRBV28,-,CASSLLLGEQFF,TGTGCCAGCAGCCTCCTTCTGGGTGAGCAGTTCTTC
15,many,TRBJ2-7,TRBV7-2,-,CASSSPGRGTFEQYF,TGTGCCAGCAGCTCCCCGGGGAGGGGGACCTTCGAGCAGTACTTC
17,few,TRBJ2-7,TRBV12-3/TRBV12-4,TRBD2,CASSPPTSGRGSYEQYF,TGTGCCAGCAGTCCACCGACTAGCGGGAGGGGATCCTACGAGCAGTACTTC
11,many,TRBJ2-5,TRBV29-1,-,CSVLPQETQYF,TGCAGCGTTTTGCCGCAAGAGACCCAGTACTTC
15,-,TRBJ2-1,TRBV12-3/TRBV12-4,TRBD2,CASRTGGSNYNEQFF,TGTGCCAGCCGAACCGGGGGGAGCAACTACAATGAGCAGTTCTTC
14,few,TRBJ1-1,TRBV3-1,TRBD1,CASSRPGTVTEAFF,TGTGCCAGCAGCCGCCCCGGGACAGTCACTGAAGCTTTCTTT